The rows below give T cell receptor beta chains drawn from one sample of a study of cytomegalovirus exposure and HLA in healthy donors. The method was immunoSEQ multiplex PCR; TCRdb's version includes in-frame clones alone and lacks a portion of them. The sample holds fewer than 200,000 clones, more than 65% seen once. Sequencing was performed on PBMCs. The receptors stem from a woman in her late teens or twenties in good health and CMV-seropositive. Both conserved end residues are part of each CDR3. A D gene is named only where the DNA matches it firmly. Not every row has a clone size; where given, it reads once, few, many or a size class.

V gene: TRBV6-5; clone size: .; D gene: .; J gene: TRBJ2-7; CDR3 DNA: TGTGCCAGCAGTTACAAGGACGCGGGGAGCTCCTACGAGCAGTACTTC; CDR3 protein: CASSYKDAGSSYEQYF
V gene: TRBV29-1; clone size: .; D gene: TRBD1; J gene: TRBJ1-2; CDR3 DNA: TGCAGCGTTGAAGTATTAGGGGGCATAGGCTACACCTTC; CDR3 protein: CSVEVLGGIGYTF
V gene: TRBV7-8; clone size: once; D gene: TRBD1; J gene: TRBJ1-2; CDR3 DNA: TGTGCCAGCAGCTTGGGACAGGGAGCTAACTATGGCTACACCTTC; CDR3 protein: CASSLGQGANYGYTF
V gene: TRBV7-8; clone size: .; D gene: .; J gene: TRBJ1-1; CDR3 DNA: TGTGCCAGCAGCTTAGGGGGCGGGGGTTTGGGCGATGAAGCTTTCTTT; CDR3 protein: CASSLGGGGLGDEAFF
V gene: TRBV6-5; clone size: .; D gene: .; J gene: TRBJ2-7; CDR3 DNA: TGTGCCAGCAGTTACTCGACAGGTCACTCCTACGAGCAGTACTTC; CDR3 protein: CASSYSTGHSYEQYF
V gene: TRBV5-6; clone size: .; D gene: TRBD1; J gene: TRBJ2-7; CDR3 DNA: TGTGCCAGCAGCCATAACGTCTTTTGGACAGGGGATTACGAGCAGTACTTC; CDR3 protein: CASSHNVFWTGDYEQYF
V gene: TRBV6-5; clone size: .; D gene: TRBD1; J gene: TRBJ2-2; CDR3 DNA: TGTGCCAGCAGCCCACGGACAGGGGTCTCCGGGGAGCTGTTTTTT; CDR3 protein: CASSPRTGVSGELFF
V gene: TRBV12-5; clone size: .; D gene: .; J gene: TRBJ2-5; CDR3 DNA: TGTGCTAGTGCCTCCTCAGGAGGGGAGACCCAGTACTTC; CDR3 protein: CASASSGGETQYF
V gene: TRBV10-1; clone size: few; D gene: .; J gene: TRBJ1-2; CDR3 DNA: TGCGCCAGCAGTGAGACGGTTAACTATGGCTACACCTTC; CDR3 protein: CASSETVNYGYTF
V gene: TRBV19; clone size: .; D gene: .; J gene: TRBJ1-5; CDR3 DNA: TGTGCCAGTAGCTTCAGGGAGGGACAGCCCCAGCATTTT; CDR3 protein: CASSFREGQPQHF
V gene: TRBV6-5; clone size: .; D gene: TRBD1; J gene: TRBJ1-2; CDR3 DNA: TGTGCCAGCAGTTTCGGGACAGGGGAAGACTATGGCTACACCTTC; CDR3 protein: CASSFGTGEDYGYTF
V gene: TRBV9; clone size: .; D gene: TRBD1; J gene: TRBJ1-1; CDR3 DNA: TGTGCCAGCAGCCAAGGACAGGGGAGGGTTAACACTGAAGCTTTCTTT; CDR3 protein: CASSQGQGRVNTEAFF
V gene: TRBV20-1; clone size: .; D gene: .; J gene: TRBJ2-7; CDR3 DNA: TGCAGTGCCCACCACGGTTACGAGCAGTACTTC; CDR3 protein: CSAHHGYEQYF
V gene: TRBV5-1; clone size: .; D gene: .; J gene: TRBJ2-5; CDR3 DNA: TGCGCCAGCAGCTTGCATCGGGGGTTGGAGACCCAGTACTTC; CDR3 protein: CASSLHRGLETQYF
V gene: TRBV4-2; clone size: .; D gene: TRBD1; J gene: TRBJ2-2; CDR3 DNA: TGTGCCAGCAGCCAAGCTGCCGGGACAGCGAACACCGGGGAGCTGTTTTTT; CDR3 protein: CASSQAAGTANTGELFF
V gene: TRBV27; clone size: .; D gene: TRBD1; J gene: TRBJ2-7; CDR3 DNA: TGTGCCAGCATCACGACAGGGGGCAAGTACGAGCAGTACTTC; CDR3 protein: CASITTGGKYEQYF
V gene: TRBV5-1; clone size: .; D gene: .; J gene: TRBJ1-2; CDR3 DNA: TGCGCCAGCAGCTTGGAGGCAGCGGCTCCCCTATACACCTTC; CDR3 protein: CASSLEAAAPLYTF
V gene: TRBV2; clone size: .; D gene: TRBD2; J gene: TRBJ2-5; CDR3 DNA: TGTGCCAGCAGGGATGGGGGACTAGCGGGGGCCAGGGCCCAGTACTTC; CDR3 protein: CASRDGGLAGARAQYF
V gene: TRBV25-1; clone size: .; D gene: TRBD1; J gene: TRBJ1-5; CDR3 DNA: TGTGCCAGCGCCCAGACAGGGGTACATCAGCCCCAGCATTTT; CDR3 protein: CASAQTGVHQPQHF
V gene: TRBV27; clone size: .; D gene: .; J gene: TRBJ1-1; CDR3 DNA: TGTGCCAGCAGTACAGGGACCACTGAAGCTTTCTTT; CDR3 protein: CASSTGTTEAFF
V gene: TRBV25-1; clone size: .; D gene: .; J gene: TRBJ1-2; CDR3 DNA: TGTGCCAGCAGCCGGGAAACCTATGGCTACACCTTC; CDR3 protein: CASSRETYGYTF
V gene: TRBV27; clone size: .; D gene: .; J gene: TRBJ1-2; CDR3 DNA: TGTGCCAGCAGTCCGAGGGGGGGGGTGAGGATCTATGGCTACACCTTC; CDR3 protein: CASSPRGGVRIYGYTF
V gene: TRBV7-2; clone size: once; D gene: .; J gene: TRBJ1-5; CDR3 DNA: TGTGCCAGCAGCTTAGGCAGGGTTCAGCCCCAGCATTTT; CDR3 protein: CASSLGRVQPQHF
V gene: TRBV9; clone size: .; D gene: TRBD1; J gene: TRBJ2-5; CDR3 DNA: TGTGCCAGCAGCGTACAGGGACAGGGAGAGACCCAGTACTTC; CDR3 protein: CASSVQGQGETQYF
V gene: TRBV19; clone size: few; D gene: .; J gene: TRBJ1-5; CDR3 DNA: TGTGCCAGTAAGCAGGGGACAAGCAATCAGCCCCAGCATTTT; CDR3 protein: CASKQGTSNQPQHF
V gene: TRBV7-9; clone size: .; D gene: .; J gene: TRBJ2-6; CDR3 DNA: TGTGCCAGCAGCTCAGATACAGGGTGGCTGGGGGCCAACGTCCTGACTTTC; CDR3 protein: CASSSDTGWLGANVLTF
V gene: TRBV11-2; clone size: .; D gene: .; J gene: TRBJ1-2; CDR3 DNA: TGTGCCAGCAGCTCCGGGATTGGCTACACCTTC; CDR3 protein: CASSSGIGYTF
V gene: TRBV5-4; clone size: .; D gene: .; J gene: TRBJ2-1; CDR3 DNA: TGTGCCAGCAACTCCCCCTTTGGGCGAACCTACAATGAGCAGTTCTTC; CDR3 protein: CASNSPFGRTYNEQFF
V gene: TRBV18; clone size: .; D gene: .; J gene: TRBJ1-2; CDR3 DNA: TGTGCCAGCTCACTCGAGAGGGGGGGCTACACCTTC; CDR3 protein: CASSLERGGYTF
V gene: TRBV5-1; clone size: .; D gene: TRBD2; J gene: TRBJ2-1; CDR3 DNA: TGCGCCAGCAGCTTGGCCGGGACTAGCGGGGGGTTCTTC; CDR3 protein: CASSLAGTSGGFF
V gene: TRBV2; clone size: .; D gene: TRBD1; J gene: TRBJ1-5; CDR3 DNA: TGTGCCAGCAGCCAAAAACTCGGGACAGATCATAGCAATCAGCCCCAGCATTTT; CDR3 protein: CASSQKLGTDHSNQPQHF
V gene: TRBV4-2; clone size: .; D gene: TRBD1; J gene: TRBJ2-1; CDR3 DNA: TGTGCCAGCAGCCAGGGGACAGGGGGCGTGGATGAGCAGTTCTTC; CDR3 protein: CASSQGTGGVDEQFF
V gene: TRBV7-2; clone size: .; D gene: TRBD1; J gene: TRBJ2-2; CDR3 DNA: TGTGCCAGCAGCTCGCAGGGGGCGGTAGCCGGGGAGCTGTTTTTT; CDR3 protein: CASSSQGAVAGELFF
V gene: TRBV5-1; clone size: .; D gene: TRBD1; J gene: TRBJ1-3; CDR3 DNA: TGCGCCAGCAGCCTCGGCGGACAGGGGGCAACGAACACCATATATTTT; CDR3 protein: CASSLGGQGATNTIYF
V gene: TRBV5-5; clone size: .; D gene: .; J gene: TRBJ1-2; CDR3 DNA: TGTGCCAGCAGCTTTCCCGGGGGGTCGGAGGGCTACACCTTC; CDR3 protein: CASSFPGGSEGYTF
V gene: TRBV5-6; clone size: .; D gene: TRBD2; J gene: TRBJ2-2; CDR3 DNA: TGTGCCAGCAGCTCGGGGGGACTTATCGCCGGGGAGCTGTTTTTT; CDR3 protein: CASSSGGLIAGELFF
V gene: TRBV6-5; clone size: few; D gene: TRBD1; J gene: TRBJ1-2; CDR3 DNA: TGTGCCAGCAGTACAGGGGGACTGTATGGCTACACCTTC; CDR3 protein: CASSTGGLYGYTF
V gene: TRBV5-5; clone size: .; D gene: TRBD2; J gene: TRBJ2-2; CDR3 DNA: TGTGCCAGCAGCTTGGGAGTAGCGGGGCCCACCGGGGAGCTGTTTTTT; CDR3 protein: CASSLGVAGPTGELFF
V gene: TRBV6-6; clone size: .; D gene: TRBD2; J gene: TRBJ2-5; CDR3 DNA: TGTGCCAGCAGTTCCCCGGTGGACTCCGGGGGGGAGACCCAGTACTTC; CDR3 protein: CASSSPVDSGGETQYF
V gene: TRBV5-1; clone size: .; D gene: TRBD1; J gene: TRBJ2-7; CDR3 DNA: TGCGCCAGCAGCGCGCAGGGGGCGAATCTCTACGAGCAGTACTTC; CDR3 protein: CASSAQGANLYEQYF